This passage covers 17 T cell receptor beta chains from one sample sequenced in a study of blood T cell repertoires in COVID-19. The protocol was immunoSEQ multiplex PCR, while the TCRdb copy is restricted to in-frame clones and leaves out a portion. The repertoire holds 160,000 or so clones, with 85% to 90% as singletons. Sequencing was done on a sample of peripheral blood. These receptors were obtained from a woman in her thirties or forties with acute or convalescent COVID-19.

The CDR3 region is CASSTTGAGIQYF. The DNA for the CDR3 is TGTGCCAGCAGTACGACAGGGGCAGGCATTCAGTACTTC. The chain employs TRBV27 and TRBJ2-4; 8 bases agree with TRBD1. Germline values: CDR1 MNHEY, CDR2 SMNVEV (reference sequence). The V and J ends lost 5 bases and 9 bases, in that order; junction bases with no gene match: 6. This CDR3 is built from 13 residues.

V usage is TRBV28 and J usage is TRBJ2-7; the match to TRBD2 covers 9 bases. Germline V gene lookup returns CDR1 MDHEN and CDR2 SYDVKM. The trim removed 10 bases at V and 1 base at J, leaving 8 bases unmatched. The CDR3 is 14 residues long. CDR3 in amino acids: CATSLAGPSYEQYF. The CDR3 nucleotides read TGTGCCACGTCACTAGCGGGTCCTTCCTACGAGCAGTACTTC.

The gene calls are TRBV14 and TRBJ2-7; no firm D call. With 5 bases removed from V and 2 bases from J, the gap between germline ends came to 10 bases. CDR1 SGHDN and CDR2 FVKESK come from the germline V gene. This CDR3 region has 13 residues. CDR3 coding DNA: TGTGCCAGCAGCATCGTCCCGGCCTACGAGCAGTACTTC. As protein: CASSIVPAYEQYF.

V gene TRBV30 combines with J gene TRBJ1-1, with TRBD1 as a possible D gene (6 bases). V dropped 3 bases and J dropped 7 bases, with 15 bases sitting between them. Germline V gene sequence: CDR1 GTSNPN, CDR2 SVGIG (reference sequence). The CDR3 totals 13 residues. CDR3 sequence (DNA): TGTGCCTGGAGGATGGGACAACTCAGTGAAGCTTTCTTT. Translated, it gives CAWRMGQLSEAFF.

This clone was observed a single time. CDR3 bases: TGCAGCGCTAAAGACAACTACGAGCAGTACTTC. Protein product: CSAKDNYEQYF. The chain joins TRBV29-1 to TRBJ2-7; D gene ambiguous. V was cut by 7 bases and J by 3 bases, with 10 bases left in between. The CDR3 is 11 residues long. The germline gives CDR1 SQVTM, CDR2 ANQGSEA.

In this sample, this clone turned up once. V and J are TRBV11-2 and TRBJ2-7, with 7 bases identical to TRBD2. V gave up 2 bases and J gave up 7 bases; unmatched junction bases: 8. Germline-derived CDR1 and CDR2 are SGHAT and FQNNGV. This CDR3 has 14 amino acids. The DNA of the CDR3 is TGTGCCAGCAGCTTAAAGACGGGGGGAGGGGAGCAGTACTTC. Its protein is CASSLKTGGGEQYF.

The CDR3 region has the DNA TGTGCCAGCAGCCAAGGGGCAGGGGGTCTGTACGAGCAGTACTTC. Translated, it gives CASSQGAGGLYEQYF. The V call is TRBV14, the J call TRBJ2-7; 7 bases map to TRBD1. Unmatched junction bases numbered 7, after V lost 1 base and J lost 4 bases. Looked up from germline, CDR1 is SGHDN and CDR2 is FVKESK. CDR3 length: 15 residues.

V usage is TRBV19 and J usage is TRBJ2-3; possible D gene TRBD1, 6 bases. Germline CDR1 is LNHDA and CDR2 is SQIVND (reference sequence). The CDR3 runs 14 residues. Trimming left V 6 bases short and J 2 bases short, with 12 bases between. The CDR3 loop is CASSNQGFTDTQYF. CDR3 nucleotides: TGTGCCAGTAGCAACCAGGGGTTCACAGATACGCAGTATTTT.

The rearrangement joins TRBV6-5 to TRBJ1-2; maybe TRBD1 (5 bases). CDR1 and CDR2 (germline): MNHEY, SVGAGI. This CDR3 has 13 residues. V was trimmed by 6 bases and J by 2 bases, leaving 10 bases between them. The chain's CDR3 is CASSLQDNYGYTF. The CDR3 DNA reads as TGTGCCAGCAGCCTACAGGACAACTATGGCTACACCTTC.

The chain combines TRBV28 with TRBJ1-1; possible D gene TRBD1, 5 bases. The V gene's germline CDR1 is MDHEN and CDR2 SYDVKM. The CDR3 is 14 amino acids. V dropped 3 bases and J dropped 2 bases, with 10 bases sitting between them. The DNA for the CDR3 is TGTGCCAGCAGTTTCGGGGGGTTAAACACTGAAGCTTTCTTT. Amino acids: CASSFGGLNTEAFF.

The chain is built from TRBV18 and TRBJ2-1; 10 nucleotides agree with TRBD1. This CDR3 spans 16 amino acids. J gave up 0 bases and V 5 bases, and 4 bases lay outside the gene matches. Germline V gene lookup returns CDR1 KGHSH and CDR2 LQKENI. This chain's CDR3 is CASSSRQGASYNEQFF. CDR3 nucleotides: TGTGCCAGCTCAAGCAGACAGGGGGCCTCCTACAATGAGCAGTTCTTC.

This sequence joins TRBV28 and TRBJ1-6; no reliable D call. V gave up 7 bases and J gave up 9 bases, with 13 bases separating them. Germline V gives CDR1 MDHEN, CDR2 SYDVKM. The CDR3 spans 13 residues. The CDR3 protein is CASIGEARSPLHF. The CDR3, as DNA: TGTGCCAGCATCGGGGAAGCTCGTTCACCCCTCCACTTT.

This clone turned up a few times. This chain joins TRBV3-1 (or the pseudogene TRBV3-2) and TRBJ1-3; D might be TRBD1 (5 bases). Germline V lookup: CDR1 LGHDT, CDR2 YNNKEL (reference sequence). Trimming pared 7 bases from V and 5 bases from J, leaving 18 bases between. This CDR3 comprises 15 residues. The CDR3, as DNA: TGTGCCAGCACCCACAGACAGATCCTAAGAAACACCATATATTTT. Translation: CASTHRQILRNTIYF.

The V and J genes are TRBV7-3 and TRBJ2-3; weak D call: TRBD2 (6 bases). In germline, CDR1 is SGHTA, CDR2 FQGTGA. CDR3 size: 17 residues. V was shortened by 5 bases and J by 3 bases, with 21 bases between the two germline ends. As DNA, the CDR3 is TGTGCCAGCAGCCCAATGAAACGGGGACTCGGGACAGATACGCAGTATTTT. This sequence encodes CASSPMKRGLGTDTQYF.

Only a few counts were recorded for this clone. The CDR3 sequence: CASSSFDRGAEQYF. As DNA, the CDR3 is TGTGCCAGCAGTTCTTTCGACAGGGGCGCCGAGCAGTACTTC. J is TRBJ2-7 and V is TRBV6-2 or TRBV6-3; 8 positions agree with TRBD1. Germline V CDR1 and CDR2: MNHEY, SVGEGT. V shed 4 bases, J shed 6 bases, and the junction held 8 bases outside the gene matches. CDR3 length: 14 residues.

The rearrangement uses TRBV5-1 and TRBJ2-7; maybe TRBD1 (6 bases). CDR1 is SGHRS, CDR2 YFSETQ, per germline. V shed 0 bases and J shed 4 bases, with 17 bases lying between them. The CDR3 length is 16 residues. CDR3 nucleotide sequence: TGCGCCAGCAGCTTGGAAACAGGGTATTCCTATTACGAGCAGTACTTC. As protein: CASSLETGYSYYEQYF.

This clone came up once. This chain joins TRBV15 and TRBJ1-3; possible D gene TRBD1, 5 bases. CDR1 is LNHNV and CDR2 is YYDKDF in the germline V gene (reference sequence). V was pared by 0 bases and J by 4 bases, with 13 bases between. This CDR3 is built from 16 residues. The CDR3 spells CATSRDRRGIGNTIYF. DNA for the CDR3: TGTGCCACCAGCAGAGACCGTAGGGGTATAGGAAACACCATATATTTT.